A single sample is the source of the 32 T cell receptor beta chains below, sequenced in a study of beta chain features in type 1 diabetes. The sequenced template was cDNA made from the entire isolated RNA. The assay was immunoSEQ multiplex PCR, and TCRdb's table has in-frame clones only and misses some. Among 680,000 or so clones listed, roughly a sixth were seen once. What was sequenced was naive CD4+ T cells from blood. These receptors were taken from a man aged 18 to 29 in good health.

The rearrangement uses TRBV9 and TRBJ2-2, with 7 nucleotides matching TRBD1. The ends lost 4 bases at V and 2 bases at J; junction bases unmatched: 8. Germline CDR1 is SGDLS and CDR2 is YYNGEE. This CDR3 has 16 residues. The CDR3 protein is CASSPQQGLNTGELFF. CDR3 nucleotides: TGTGCCAGCAGCCCTCAACAGGGGCTCAACACCGGGGAGCTGTTTTTT.

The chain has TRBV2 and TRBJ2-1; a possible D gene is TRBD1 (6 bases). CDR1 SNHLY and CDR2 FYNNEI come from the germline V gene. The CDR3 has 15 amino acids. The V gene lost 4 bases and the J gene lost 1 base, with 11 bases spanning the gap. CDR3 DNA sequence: TGTGCCAGCAGTGCCGACAGGAGGTCCTACAATGAGCAGTTCTTC. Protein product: CASSADRRSYNEQFF.

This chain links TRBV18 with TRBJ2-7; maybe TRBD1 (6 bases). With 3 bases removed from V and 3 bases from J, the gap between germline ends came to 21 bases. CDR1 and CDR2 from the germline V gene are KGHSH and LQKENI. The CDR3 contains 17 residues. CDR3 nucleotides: TGTGCCAGCTCACCTGACAGGTACCAAAGGCAGATCTACGAGCAGTACTTC. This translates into CASSPDRYQRQIYEQYF.

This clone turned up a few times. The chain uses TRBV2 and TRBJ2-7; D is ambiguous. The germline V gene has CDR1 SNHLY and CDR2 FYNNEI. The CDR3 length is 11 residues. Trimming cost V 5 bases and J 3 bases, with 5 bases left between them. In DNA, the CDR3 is TGTGCCAGCAGTACAATCTACGAGCAGTACTTC. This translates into CASSTIYEQYF.

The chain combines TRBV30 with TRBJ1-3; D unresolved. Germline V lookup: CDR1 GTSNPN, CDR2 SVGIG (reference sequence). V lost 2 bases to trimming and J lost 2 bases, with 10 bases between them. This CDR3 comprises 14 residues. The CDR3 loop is CAWSRGETGNTIYF. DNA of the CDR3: TGTGCCTGGAGTCGCGGGGAAACTGGAAACACCATATATTTT.

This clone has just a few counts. DNA for the CDR3: TGTGCCAGCAGCAACATAAACAGGGACACAGATACGCAGTATTTT. Translation: CASSNINRDTDTQYF. The rearrangement links TRBV11-1 to TRBJ2-3; TRBD1 is a possible D gene (6 bases). The CDR3 sequence is 15 residues long. The V end was cut by 5 bases, the J end by 2 bases, with 14 bases between. Germline V CDR1 and CDR2: SGHAT, FQDESV (reference sequence).

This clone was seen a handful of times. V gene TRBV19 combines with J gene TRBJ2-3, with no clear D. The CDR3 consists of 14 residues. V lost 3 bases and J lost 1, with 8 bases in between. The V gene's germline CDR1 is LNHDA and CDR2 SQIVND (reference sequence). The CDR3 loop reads CASSIIVGTDTQYF. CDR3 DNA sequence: TGTGCCAGTAGTATTATAGTAGGCACAGATACGCAGTATTTT.

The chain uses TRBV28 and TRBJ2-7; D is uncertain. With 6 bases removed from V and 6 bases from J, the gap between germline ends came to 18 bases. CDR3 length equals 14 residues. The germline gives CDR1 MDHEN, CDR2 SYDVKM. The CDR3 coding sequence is TGTGCCAGCAGGGCCTCGGGCCGAGGCCCCGAGCAGTACTTC. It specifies CASRASGRGPEQYF.

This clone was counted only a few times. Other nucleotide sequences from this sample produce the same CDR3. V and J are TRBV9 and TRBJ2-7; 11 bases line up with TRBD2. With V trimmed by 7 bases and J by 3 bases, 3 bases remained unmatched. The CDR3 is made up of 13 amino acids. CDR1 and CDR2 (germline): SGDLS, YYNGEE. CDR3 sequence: CASSLAGGYEQYF. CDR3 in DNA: TGTGCCAGCTCGCTAGCGGGAGGCTACGAGCAGTACTTC.

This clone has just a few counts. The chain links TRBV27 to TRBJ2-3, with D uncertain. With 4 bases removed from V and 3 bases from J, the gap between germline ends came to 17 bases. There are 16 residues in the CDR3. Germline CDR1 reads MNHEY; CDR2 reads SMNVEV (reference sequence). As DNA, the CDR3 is TGTGCCAGCAGTTCCTCGACTCTGCTCGCAACAGATACGCAGTATTTT. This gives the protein CASSSSTLLATDTQYF.

CDR3 region: CSVRWGLAGPNTYEQYF. The DNA for the CDR3 is TGCAGCGTGCGCTGGGGACTAGCGGGGCCCAATACCTACGAGCAGTACTTC. The V and J genes are TRBV29-1 and TRBJ2-7; TRBD2 matches 13 bases. This CDR3 spans 17 amino acids. V dropped 6 bases and J dropped 2; count of bases not matched to a gene: 13. Germline V CDR1 and CDR2: SQVTM, ANQGSEA.

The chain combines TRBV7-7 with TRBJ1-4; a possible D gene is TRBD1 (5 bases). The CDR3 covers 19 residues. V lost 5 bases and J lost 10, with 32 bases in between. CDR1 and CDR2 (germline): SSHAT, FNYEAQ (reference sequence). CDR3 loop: CASSQGAGGLSRGGGKLFF. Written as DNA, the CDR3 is TGTGCCAGCAGCCAAGGGGCAGGCGGCTTATCTCGTGGTGGGGGAAAACTGTTTTTT.

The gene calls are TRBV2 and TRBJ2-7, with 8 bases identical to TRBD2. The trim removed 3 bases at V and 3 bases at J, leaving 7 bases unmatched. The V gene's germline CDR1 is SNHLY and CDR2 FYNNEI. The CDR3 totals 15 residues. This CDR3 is CASSDPPGGNYEQYF. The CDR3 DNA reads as TGTGCCAGCAGTGACCCCCCGGGGGGGAACTACGAGCAGTACTTC.

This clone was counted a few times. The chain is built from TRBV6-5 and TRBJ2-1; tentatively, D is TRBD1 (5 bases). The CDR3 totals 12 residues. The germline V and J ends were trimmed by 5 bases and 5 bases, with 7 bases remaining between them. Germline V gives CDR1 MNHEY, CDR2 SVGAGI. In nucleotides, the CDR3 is TGTGCCAGCAGTCTGGACAACAATGAGCAGTTCTTC. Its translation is CASSLDNNEQFF.

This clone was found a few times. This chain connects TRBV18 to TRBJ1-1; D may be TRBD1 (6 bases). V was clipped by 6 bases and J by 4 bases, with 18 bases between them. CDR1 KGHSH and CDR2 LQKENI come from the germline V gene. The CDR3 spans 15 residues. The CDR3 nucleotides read TGTGCCAGCTCGCCCTCCCGGGCAGGGGTCACTGAAGCTTTCTTT. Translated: CASSPSRAGVTEAFF.

The CDR3 DNA reads TGCGCCAGCAGCGTCCTCCAGGGGGCCTTCGAGCAGTACTTC. Amino acids: CASSVLQGAFEQYF. The rearrangement links TRBV5-1 to TRBJ2-7; TRBD1 agrees at 8 bases. Germline loops: CDR1 SGHRS, CDR2 YFSETQ. The CDR3 contains 14 residues. V shed 4 bases and J 6 bases; nucleotides not matched to a gene: 9.

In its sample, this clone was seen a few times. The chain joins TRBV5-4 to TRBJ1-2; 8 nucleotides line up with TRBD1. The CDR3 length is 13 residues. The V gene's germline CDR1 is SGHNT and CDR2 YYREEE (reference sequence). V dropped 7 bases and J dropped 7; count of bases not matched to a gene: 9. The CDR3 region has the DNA TGTGCCAGCGTCCGACAGGGGCAGAGTGGCTACACCTTC. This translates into CASVRQGQSGYTF.

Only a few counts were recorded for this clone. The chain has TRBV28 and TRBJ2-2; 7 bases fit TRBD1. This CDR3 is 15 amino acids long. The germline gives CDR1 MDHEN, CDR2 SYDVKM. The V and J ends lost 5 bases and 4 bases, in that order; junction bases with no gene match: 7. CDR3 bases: TGTGCCAGCAGTACACAGGGGTCGGGCACCGGGGAGCTGTTTTTT. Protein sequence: CASSTQGSGTGELFF.

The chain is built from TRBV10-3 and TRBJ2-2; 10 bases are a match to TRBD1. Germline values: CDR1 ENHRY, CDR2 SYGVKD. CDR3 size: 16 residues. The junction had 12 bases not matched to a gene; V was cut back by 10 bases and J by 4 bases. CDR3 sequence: CANSRGTGEATGELFF. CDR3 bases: TGTGCCAACTCTCGTGGGACAGGGGAGGCCACCGGGGAGCTGTTTTTT.

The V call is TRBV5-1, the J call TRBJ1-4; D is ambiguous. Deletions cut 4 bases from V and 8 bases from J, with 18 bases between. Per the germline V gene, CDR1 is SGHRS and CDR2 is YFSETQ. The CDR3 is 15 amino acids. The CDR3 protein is CASSNARSVQEKLFF. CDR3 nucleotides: TGCGCCAGCAGCAACGCGAGGAGCGTACAAGAAAAACTGTTTTTT.

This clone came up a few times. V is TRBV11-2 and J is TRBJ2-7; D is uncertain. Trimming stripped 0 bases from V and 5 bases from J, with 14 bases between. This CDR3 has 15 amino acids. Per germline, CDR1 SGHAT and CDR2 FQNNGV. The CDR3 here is CASSLDHAKANEQYF. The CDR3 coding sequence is TGTGCCAGCAGCTTAGATCACGCAAAAGCGAACGAGCAGTACTTC. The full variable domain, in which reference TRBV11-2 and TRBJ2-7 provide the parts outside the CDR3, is EAGVAQSPRYKIIEKRQSVAFWCNPISGHATLYWYQQILGQGPKLLIQFQNNGVVDDSQLPKDRFSAERLKGVDSTLKIQPAKLEDSAVYLCASSLDHAKANEQYFGPGTRLTVT.

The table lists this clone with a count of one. The CDR3 region has the DNA TGTGCCAGCAGCACAGGGGCCGGTAACAATCAGCCCCAGCATTTT. Protein product: CASSTGAGNNQPQHF. J is TRBJ1-5 and V is TRBV9, with 7 positions matching TRBD1. The ends lost 4 bases at V and 3 bases at J; junction bases unmatched: 7. This CDR3 is 15 amino acids long. Germline V gives CDR1 SGDLS, CDR2 YYNGEE. The variable domain in full, completed from reference TRBV9 and TRBJ1-5, reads DSGVTQTPKHLITATGQRVTLRCSPRSGDLSVYWYQQSLDQGLQFLIQYYNGEERAKGNILERFSAQQFPDLHSELNLSSLELGDSALYFCASSTGAGNNQPQHFGDGTRLSIL.

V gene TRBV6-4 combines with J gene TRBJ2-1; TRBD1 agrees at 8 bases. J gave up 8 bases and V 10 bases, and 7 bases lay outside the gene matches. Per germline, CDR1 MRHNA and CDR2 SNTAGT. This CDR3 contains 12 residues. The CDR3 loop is CANPDRDHEQFF. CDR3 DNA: TGTGCCAACCCGGACAGGGACCATGAGCAGTTCTTC.

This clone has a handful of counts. The CDR3 loop is CASSDGLAGVSQYF. Written as DNA, the CDR3 is TGTGCCAGCAGTGACGGTCTAGCGGGAGTCTCGCAGTACTTC. The V call is TRBV2, the J call TRBJ2-7; 10 bases are shared with TRBD2. V shed 3 bases and J 9 bases; nucleotides not matched to a gene: 8. The CDR3 is 14 residues long. The germline V gene has CDR1 SNHLY and CDR2 FYNNEI.

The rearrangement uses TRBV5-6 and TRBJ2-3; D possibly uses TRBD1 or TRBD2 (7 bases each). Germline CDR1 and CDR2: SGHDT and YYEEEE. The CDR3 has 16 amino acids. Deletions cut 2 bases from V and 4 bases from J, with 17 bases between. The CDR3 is CASSFRTGLGADTQYF. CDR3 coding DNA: TGTGCCAGCAGCTTTCGGACAGGACTAGGGGCAGATACGCAGTATTTT.

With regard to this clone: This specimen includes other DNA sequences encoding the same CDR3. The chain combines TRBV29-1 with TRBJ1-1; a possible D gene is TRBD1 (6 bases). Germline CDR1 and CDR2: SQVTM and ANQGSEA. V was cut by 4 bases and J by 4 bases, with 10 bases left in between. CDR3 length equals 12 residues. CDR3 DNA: TGCAGCGTTGGGGGGCGTGGCACTGAAGCTTTCTTT. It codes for CSVGGRGTEAFF.

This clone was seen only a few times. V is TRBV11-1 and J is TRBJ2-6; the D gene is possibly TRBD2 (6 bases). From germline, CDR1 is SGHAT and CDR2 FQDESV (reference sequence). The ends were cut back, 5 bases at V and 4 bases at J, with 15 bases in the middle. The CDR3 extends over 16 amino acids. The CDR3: CASSPRPGVGANVLTF. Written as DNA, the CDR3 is TGTGCCAGCAGCCCCCGGCCGGGGGTGGGGGCCAACGTCCTGACTTTC.

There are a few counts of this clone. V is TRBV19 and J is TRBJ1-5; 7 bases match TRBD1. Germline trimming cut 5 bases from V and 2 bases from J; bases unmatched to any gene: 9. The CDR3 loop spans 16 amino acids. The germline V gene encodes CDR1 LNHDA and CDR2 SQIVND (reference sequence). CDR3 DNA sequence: TGTGCCAGTAGTCCCAGACAGGGTAGGGGCAATCAGCCCCAGCATTTT. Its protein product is CASSPRQGRGNQPQHF.

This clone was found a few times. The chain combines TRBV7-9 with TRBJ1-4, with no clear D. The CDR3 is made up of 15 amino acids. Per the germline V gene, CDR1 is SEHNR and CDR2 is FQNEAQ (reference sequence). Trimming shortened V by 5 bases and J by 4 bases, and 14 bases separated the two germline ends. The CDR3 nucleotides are TGTGCCAGCAGCCCCGTGGGGAGGGTTAATGAAAAACTGTTTTTT. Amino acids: CASSPVGRVNEKLFF. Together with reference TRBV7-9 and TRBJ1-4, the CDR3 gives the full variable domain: DTGVSQNPRHKITKRGQNVTFRCDPISEHNRLYWYRQTLGQGPEFLTYFQNEAQLEKSRLLSDRFSAERPKGSFSTLEIQRTEQGDSAMYLCASSPVGRVNEKLFFGSGTQLSVL.

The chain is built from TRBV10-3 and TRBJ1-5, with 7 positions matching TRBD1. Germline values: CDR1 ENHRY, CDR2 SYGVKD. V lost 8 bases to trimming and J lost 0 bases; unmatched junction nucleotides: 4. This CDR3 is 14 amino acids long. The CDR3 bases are TGTGCCATCGGAGGGACAGCTAGCAATCAGCCCCAGCATTTT. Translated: CAIGGTASNQPQHF.

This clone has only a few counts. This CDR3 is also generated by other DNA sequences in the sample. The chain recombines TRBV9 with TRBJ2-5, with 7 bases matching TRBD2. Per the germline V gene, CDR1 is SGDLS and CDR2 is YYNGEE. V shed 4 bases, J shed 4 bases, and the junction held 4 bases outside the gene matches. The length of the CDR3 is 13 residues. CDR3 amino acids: CASSLGGRETQYF. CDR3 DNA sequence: TGTGCCAGCAGCCTAGGCGGGAGAGAGACCCAGTACTTC.

The CDR3: CATSSLGASYEQYF. As DNA, the CDR3 is TGTGCCACCAGCAGCCTAGGGGCCTCCTACGAGCAGTACTTC. The V and J genes are TRBV15 and TRBJ2-7, with a weak D call TRBD1 (5 bases). The length of the CDR3 is 14 residues. Germline-derived CDR1 and CDR2 are LNHNV and YYDKDF (reference sequence). The V end was cut by 3 bases, the J end by 0 bases, with 9 bases between.